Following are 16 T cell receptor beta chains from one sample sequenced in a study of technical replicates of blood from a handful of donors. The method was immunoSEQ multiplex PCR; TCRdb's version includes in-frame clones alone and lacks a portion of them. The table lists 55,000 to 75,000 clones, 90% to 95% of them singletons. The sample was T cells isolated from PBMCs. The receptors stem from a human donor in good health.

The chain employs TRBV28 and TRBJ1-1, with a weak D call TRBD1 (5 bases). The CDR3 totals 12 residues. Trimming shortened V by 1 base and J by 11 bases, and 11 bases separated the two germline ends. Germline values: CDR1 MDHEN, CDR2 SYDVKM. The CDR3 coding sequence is TGTGCCAGCAGTTTATTGCAGGGAGGGGCTTTCTTT. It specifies CASSLLQGGAFF.

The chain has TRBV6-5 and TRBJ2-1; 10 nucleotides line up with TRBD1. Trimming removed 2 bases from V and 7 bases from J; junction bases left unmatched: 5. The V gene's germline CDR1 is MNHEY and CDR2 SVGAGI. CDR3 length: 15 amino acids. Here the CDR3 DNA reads TGTGCCAGCAGTTACGGGACAGGGGCACTAAATGAGCAGTTCTTC. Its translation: CASSYGTGALNEQFF.

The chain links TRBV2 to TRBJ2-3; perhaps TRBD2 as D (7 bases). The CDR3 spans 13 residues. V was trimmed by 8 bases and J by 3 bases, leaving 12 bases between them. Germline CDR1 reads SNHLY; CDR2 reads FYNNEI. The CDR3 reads CASAQGGTDTQYF. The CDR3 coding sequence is TGTGCCAGCGCACAGGGAGGGACAGATACGCAGTATTTT.

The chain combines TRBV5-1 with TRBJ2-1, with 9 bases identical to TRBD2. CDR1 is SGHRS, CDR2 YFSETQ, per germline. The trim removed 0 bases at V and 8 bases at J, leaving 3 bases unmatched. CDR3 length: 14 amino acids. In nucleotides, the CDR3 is TGCGCCAGCAGCTTGGAGCGGGAGGTAGATGAGCAGTTCTTC. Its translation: CASSLEREVDEQFF.

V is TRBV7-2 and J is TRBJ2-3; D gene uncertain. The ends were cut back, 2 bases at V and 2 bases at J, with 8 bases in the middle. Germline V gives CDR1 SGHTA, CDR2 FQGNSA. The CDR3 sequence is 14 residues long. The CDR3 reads CASSLLHNTDTQYF. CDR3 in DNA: TGTGCCAGCAGCTTATTACACAACACAGATACGCAGTATTTT.

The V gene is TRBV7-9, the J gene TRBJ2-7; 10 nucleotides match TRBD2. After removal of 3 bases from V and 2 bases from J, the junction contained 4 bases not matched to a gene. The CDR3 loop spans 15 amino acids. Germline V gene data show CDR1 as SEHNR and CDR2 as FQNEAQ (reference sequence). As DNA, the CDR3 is TGTGCCAGCAGCTTGGGACTAGCGCAGACCTACGAGCAGTACTTC. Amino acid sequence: CASSLGLAQTYEQYF.

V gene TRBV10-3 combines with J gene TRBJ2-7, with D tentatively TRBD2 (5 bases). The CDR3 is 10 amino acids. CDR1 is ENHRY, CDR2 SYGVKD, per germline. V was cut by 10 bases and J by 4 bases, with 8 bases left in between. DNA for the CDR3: TGTGCCACTCGGGATTACGAGCAGTACTTC. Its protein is CATRDYEQYF.

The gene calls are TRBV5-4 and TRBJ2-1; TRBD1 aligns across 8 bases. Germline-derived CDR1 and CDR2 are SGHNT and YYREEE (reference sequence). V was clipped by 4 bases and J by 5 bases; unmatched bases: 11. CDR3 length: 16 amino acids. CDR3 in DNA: TGTGCCAGCAGCCGATTCCGGGACAGGCTCGACAATGAGCAGTTCTTC. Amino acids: CASSRFRDRLDNEQFF.

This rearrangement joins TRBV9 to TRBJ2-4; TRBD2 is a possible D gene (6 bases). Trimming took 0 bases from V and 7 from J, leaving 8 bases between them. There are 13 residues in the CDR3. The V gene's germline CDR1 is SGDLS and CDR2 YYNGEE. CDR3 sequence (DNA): TGTGCCAGCAGCGTAGGAACTAGCAACATTCAGTACTTC. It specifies CASSVGTSNIQYF.

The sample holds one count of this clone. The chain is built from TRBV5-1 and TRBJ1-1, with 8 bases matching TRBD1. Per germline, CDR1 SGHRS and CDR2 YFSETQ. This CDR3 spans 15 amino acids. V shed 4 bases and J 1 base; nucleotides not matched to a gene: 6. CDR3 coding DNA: TGCGCCAGCAGCCGTACCGGGACAGGGAACACTGAAGCTTTCTTT. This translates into CASSRTGTGNTEAFF.

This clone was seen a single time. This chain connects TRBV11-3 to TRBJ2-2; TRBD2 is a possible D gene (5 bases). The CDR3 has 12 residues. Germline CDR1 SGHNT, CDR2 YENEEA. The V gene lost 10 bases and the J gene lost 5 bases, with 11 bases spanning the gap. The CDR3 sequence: CATGETTGELFF. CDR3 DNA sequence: TGTGCCACCGGGGAAACAACCGGGGAGCTGTTTTTT.

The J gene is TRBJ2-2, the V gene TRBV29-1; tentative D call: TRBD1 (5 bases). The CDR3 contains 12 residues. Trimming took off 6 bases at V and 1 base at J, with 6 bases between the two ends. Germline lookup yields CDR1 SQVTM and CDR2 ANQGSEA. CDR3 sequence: CSVGQNTGELFF. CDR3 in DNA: TGCAGCGTAGGACAGAACACCGGGGAGCTGTTTTTT.

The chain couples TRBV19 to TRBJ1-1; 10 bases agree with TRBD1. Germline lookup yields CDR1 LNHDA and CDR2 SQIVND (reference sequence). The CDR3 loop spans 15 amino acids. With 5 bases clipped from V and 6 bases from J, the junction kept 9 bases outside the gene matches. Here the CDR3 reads CASSGRQGALPEAFF. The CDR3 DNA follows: TGTGCCAGTAGTGGCAGACAGGGGGCGCTTCCTGAAGCTTTCTTT.

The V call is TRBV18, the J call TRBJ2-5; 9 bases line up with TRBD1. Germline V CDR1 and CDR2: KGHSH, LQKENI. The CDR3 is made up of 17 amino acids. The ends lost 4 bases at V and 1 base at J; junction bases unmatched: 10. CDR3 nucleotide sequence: TGTGCCAGCTCACAGGGCCCGCCGGGACAGGGCCAAGAGACCCAGTACTTC. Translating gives CASSQGPPGQGQETQYF.

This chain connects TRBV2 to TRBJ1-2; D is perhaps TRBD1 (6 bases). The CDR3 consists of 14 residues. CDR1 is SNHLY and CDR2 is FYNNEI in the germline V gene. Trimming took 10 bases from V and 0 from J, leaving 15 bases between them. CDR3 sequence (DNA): TGTGCCACGACTCGACAGGCAGCTAACTATGGCTACACCTTC. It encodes CATTRQAANYGYTF.

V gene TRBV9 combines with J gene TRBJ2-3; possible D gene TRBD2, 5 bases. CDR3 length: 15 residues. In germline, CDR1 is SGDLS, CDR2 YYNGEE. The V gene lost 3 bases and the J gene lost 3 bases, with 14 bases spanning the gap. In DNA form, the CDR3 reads TGTGCCAGCAGCGCACGACCTGGGAGTACAGATACGCAGTATTTT. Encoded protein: CASSARPGSTDTQYF.